Listed here are 25 T cell receptor beta chains from one sample, sequenced in a study of cytomegalovirus exposure and HLA in healthy donors. The PCR made use of 60 Vbeta and 13 Jbeta primers. The assay was immunoSEQ multiplex PCR, and TCRdb's table has in-frame clones only and misses some. The table lists 120,000 or so clones, 81% of them singletons. Sequencing was done on a sample of PBMCs. These receptors all come from a woman in her thirties or forties in good health and CMV-seronegative.

This rearrangement joins TRBV6-6 to TRBJ2-4, with D possibly matching TRBD1 (6 bases). Deletions cut 6 bases from V and 0 bases from J, with 12 bases between. The germline gives CDR1 MNHNY, CDR2 SVGAGI (reference sequence). The CDR3 loop spans 15 amino acids. The CDR3 nucleotides are TGTGCCAGCAGCCATACAGGGCTAGCCAAAAACATTCAGTACTTC. Its protein is CASSHTGLAKNIQYF.

This sequence joins TRBV19 and TRBJ1-2; D perhaps matches TRBD1 (5 bases). The V end was cut by 3 bases, the J end by 3 bases, with 20 bases between. Germline CDR1 is LNHDA and CDR2 is SQIVND (reference sequence). The CDR3 has 17 amino acids. The CDR3 nucleotides are TGTGCCAGTAGTATCCCGGCAGGGAAATTTGCTCACTATGGCTACACCTTC. It encodes CASSIPAGKFAHYGYTF. The full variable domain, completed using reference TRBV19 and TRBJ1-2, is DGGITQSPKYLFRKEGQNVTLSCEQNLNHDAMYWYRQDPGQGLRLIYYSQIVNDFQKGDIAEGYSVSREKKESFPLTVTSAQKNPTAFYLCASSIPAGKFAHYGYTFGSGTRLTVV.

The chain employs TRBV6-5 and TRBJ1-2; the match to TRBD1 covers 7 bases. The CDR3 runs to 15 residues. Germline V gene sequence: CDR1 MNHEY, CDR2 SVGAGI. Trimming removed 6 bases from V and 4 bases from J; junction bases left unmatched: 11. The CDR3 loop reads CASSPWDRTFYGYTF. CDR3 nucleotide sequence: TGTGCCAGCAGCCCCTGGGACAGAACCTTCTATGGCTACACCTTC.

The gene calls are TRBV7-9 and TRBJ2-3; 15 bases agree with TRBD2. After removal of 4 bases from V and 1 base from J, the junction contained 9 bases not matched to a gene. The CDR3 is made up of 19 amino acids. The germline V gene has CDR1 SEHNR and CDR2 FQNEAQ (reference sequence). CDR3 sequence (DNA): TGTGCCAGCAGCTACTTCAGGACTAGCGGGGGGGCAGGCACAGATACGCAGTATTTT. Its protein is CASSYFRTSGGAGTDTQYF. Combining the CDR3 with reference TRBV7-9 and TRBJ2-3 gives the whole variable domain DTGVSQNPRHKITKRGQNVTFRCDPISEHNRLYWYRQTLGQGPEFLTYFQNEAQLEKSRLLSDRFSAERPKGSFSTLEIQRTEQGDSAMYLCASSYFRTSGGAGTDTQYFGPGTRLTVL.

This chain joins TRBV5-3 and TRBJ1-2; perhaps TRBD1 as D (6 bases). TRBV5-3 is flagged as an ORF with uncertain function. CDR3 length: 15 amino acids. The V end was cut by 2 bases, the J end by 7 bases, with 18 bases between. CDR3 residues: CARSLQRDRFGGYTF. The CDR3 DNA sequence: TGTGCCAGAAGCTTACAGCGAGACAGGTTCGGTGGCTACACCTTC.

This clone was counted a few times. The V call is TRBV2, the J call TRBJ2-1, with 9 positions matching TRBD1. Germline V lookup: CDR1 SNHLY, CDR2 FYNNEI. Trimming cost V 6 bases and J 5 bases; bases outside gene matches: 8. The CDR3 extends over 15 amino acids. The DNA for the CDR3 is TGTGCCAGCAGGACCCGGGACAGGGTAAACAATGAGCAGTTCTTC. This gives the protein CASRTRDRVNNEQFF.

The chain links TRBV18 to TRBJ1-2; TRBD1 agrees at 8 bases. The V gene end was trimmed by 3 bases and the J gene end by 6 bases; junction bases not matched to a gene: 6. This CDR3 comprises 14 residues. Germline V gene sequence: CDR1 KGHSH, CDR2 LQKENI. CDR3 region: CASSPSLTGDGYTF. The CDR3 DNA reads as TGTGCCAGCTCACCGTCGCTGACAGGGGATGGCTACACCTTC.

The chain employs TRBV7-9 and TRBJ2-1; the match to TRBD2 covers 7 bases. J lost 4 bases, V lost 8 bases, and 5 bases had no gene match. The CDR3 is made up of 13 amino acids. CDR1 is SEHNR, CDR2 FQNEAQ, per germline (reference sequence). CDR3 DNA: TGTGCCAGCCGAGGGACTATTTACAATGAGCAGTTCTTC. Protein: CASRGTIYNEQFF. The full variable domain, in which reference TRBV7-9 and TRBJ2-1 provide the parts outside the CDR3, is DTGVSQNPRHKITKRGQNVTFRCDPISEHNRLYWYRQTLGQGPEFLTYFQNEAQLEKSRLLSDRFSAERPKGSFSTLEIQRTEQGDSAMYLCASRGTIYNEQFFGPGTRLTVL.

This chain joins TRBV18 and TRBJ2-3, with TRBD2 matching over 8 bases. Germline V gene sequence: CDR1 KGHSH, CDR2 LQKENI. J lost 1 base, V lost 10 bases, and 7 bases had no gene match. The CDR3 is made up of 14 amino acids. CDR3: CATNSGGRTDTQYF. CDR3 bases: TGTGCCACCAACTCGGGGGGGCGCACAGATACGCAGTATTTT.

The chain combines TRBV18 with TRBJ1-2, with D uncertain. V dropped 5 bases and J dropped 4 bases, with 11 bases sitting between them. CDR1 KGHSH and CDR2 LQKENI come from the germline V gene. The CDR3 runs 13 residues. The CDR3 DNA follows: TGTGCCAGCTCAGCCGGTGGTAGCTATGGCTACACCTTC. Its translation: CASSAGGSYGYTF.

This clone was observed a handful of times. The chain has TRBV9 and TRBJ2-3; TRBD1 matches at 9 bases. CDR1 SGDLS and CDR2 YYNGEE come from the germline V gene. The length of the CDR3 is 16 residues. The V and J ends lost 1 base and 2 bases, in that order; junction bases with no gene match: 5. Written as DNA, the CDR3 is TGTGCCAGCAGCGTACCCCAACAGGGGGCCACAGATACGCAGTATTTT. Residues: CASSVPQQGATDTQYF.

The chain combines TRBV29-1 with TRBJ1-5; a weak D match, TRBD1 (5 bases). Germline CDR1 is SQVTM and CDR2 is ANQGSEA. The CDR3 extends over 13 amino acids. V was clipped by 7 bases and J by 1 base, with 11 bases between them. The CDR3 DNA reads TGCAGCGCCCTTGGGGGGAGCAATCAGCCCCAGCATTTT. Translating gives CSALGGSNQPQHF.

The CDR3 nucleotides are TGTGCCAGCAGCTTAGGCGGGGGGAACACAGATACGCAGTATTTT. Residues: CASSLGGGNTDTQYF. V is TRBV11-2 and J is TRBJ2-3; 8 bases fit TRBD2. Per the germline V gene, CDR1 is SGHAT and CDR2 is FQNNGV. V gave up 1 base and J gave up 2 bases; unmatched junction bases: 2. The length of the CDR3 is 15 residues. Full variable domain (outside the CDR3, taken from reference TRBV11-2 and TRBJ2-3): EAGVAQSPRYKIIEKRQSVAFWCNPISGHATLYWYQQILGQGPKLLIQFQNNGVVDDSQLPKDRFSAERLKGVDSTLKIQPAKLEDSAVYLCASSLGGGNTDTQYFGPGTRLTVL.

The chain uses TRBV7-8 and TRBJ2-3, with D tentatively TRBD2 (6 bases). Germline V lookup: CDR1 SGHVS, CDR2 FQNEAQ. Trimming took off 3 bases at V and 2 bases at J, with 21 bases between the two ends. The CDR3 consists of 18 residues. Written as DNA, the CDR3 is TGTGCCAGCAGCTTCCGCCAAGACCCGGGACTGTACACAGATACGCAGTATTTT. This translates into CASSFRQDPGLYTDTQYF.

This chain connects TRBV21-1 to TRBJ2-3; TRBD1 is taken as the D call from the table, unchecked against the DNA. TRBV21-1 is an annotated pseudogene. The CDR3 length is 15 residues. CDR3 sequence reads: CASSKSQGGTDTQYF. The CDR3 DNA follows: TGTGCCAGCAGCAAGTCGCAGGGGGGCACAGATACGCAGTATTTT.

This clone was detected a few times. The V and J genes are TRBV29-1 and TRBJ1-2; no firm D call. This CDR3 has 14 amino acids. Trimming cost V 0 bases and J 4 bases, with 12 bases left between them. From germline, CDR1 is SQVTM and CDR2 ANQGSEA. This chain's CDR3 is CSVEEGGRSYGYTF. The CDR3 nucleotides are TGCAGCGTTGAAGAGGGAGGGAGATCCTATGGCTACACCTTC. Full variable domain (missing parts from reference TRBV29-1 and TRBJ1-2): SAVISQKPSRDICQRGTSLTIQCQVDSQVTMMFWYRQQPGQSLTLIATANQGSEATYESGFVIDKFPISRPNLTFSTLTVSNMSPEDSSIYLCSVEEGGRSYGYTFGSGTRLTVV.

This chain links TRBV18 with TRBJ1-2; 7 bases are shared with TRBD1. V shed 3 bases, J shed 4 bases, and the junction held 2 bases outside the gene matches. Germline V lookup: CDR1 KGHSH, CDR2 LQKENI. CDR3 length: 13 residues. The CDR3 nucleotides read TGTGCCAGCTCACCGGACAGGATCTATGGCTACACCTTC. Encoded protein: CASSPDRIYGYTF.

The chain combines TRBV6-4 with TRBJ1-5; the match to TRBD1 covers 7 bases. Germline loops: CDR1 MRHNA, CDR2 SNTAGT. With V trimmed by 7 bases and J by 0 bases, 9 bases remained unmatched. The CDR3 contains 16 residues. The CDR3 nucleotides are TGTGCCAGCACAACAGGGGTCGGCGATAGCAATCAGCCCCAGCATTTT. It specifies CASTTGVGDSNQPQHF.

The chain carries TRBV27 and TRBJ1-5; D gene ambiguous. The CDR3 consists of 14 residues. V was clipped by 3 bases and J by 7 bases, with 13 bases between them. The germline CDR1 and CDR2 sequences are MNHEY and SMNVEV (reference sequence). The CDR3 loop is CASSFWESGQPQHF. The CDR3 DNA follows: TGTGCCAGCAGTTTCTGGGAGTCGGGACAGCCCCAGCATTTT.

This clone appeared a single time. The V gene is TRBV5-4, the J gene TRBJ1-2, with 7 bases fitting TRBD1. This CDR3 is built from 14 residues. Trimming cost V 0 bases and J 2 bases; bases outside gene matches: 1. Per the germline V gene, CDR1 is SGHNT and CDR2 is YYREEE (reference sequence). CDR3 residues: CASSLDRGNYGYTF. The CDR3, as DNA: TGTGCCAGCAGCTTGGACAGGGGAAACTATGGCTACACCTTC.

CDR3 coding DNA: TGTGCCAGCAGTTTATCAGCGGCAGGTTCCTACGAGCAGTACTTC. Amino acids: CASSLSAAGSYEQYF. V is TRBV27 and J is TRBJ2-7, with D possibly being TRBD2 (5 bases). The CDR3 length is 15 residues. CDR1 and CDR2 from the germline V gene are MNHEY and SMNVEV (reference sequence). V lost 0 bases, J lost 1 base, and 10 bases lay in between.

The rearrangement uses TRBV6-5 and TRBJ2-3; the D gene is possibly TRBD2 (5 bases). The CDR3 is made up of 15 amino acids. V lost 3 bases and J lost 2, with 12 bases in between. Germline V gene data show CDR1 as MNHEY and CDR2 as SVGAGI. CDR3 sequence (DNA): TGTGCCAGCAGTTATCGTCCGGGGAACACAGATACGCAGTATTTT. Translated: CASSYRPGNTDTQYF.

V and J are TRBV11-2 and TRBJ1-1; D remains ambiguous. The length of the CDR3 is 14 residues. The germline V gene encodes CDR1 SGHAT and CDR2 FQNNGV. V was shortened by 3 bases and J by 1 base, with 9 bases between the two germline ends. The CDR3 DNA is TGTGCCAGCAGCTTCCTCACGGGGAACACTGAAGCTTTCTTT. Amino acids: CASSFLTGNTEAFF.

This rearrangement joins TRBV28 to TRBJ1-1; D might be TRBD1 (5 bases). This CDR3 has 13 residues. Trimming took 8 bases from V and 5 from J, leaving 15 bases between them. Germline CDR1 MDHEN, CDR2 SYDVKM. The CDR3: CASHRRGATEAFF. CDR3 DNA sequence: TGTGCCAGCCACCGAAGGGGCGCTACTGAAGCTTTCTTT.

In its sample, this clone was seen a few times. This rearrangement joins TRBV4-1 to TRBJ1-1; D is undetermined. V was pared by 0 bases and J by 0 bases, with 8 bases between. The CDR3 is 15 amino acids. CDR1 is MGHRA and CDR2 is YSYEKL in the germline V gene. The CDR3 DNA sequence: TGCGCCAGCAGCCAAGATCCCGGGATGAACACTGAAGCTTTCTTT. Protein product: CASSQDPGMNTEAFF.